This T cell receptor beta chain was profiled in a study of T cell responses to AZD1222 COVID-19 vaccine. Study-wide findings and caveats: Donor demographics were predominantly white British with a female majority; clonal diversity may be underestimated.

Sequencing was performed with immunoSEQ multiplex PCR; in TCRdb, only in-frame clones are kept and a portion is missing. The profile shows about 120,000 clones, 80% to 90% of them singletons. This clone was counted a few times. Its specificity is not known. Material: peripheral blood, obtained on day 0 of AZD1222 vaccination. The source is an adult in good health.

CDR3 nucleotides: TGCGCCAGCAGCCAAGTAGCAGGGGGAACTGAAGCTTTCTTT. It yields the protein CASSQVAGGTEAFF. The rearrangement links TRBV4-3 to TRBJ1-1, with 7 bases lining up with TRBD1. CDR1 and CDR2 from the germline V gene are LGHNA and YSLEER. J lost 5 bases, V lost 1 base, and 4 bases had no gene match. CDR3 length equals 14 residues.